Listed here are 20 T cell receptor beta chains from one sample, sequenced in a study of identifying expanded T cells in peripheral blood. TCRdb's copy holds only in-frame clones and misses some; the assay was immunoSEQ multiplex PCR. The sample holds some 99,000 clones; 88% are singletons and the top ten take around 8.3%. The sequenced material came from blood. These receptor sequences come from a person aged 18 to 75 in good health.

This clone was picked up a small number of times. V gene TRBV2 combines with J gene TRBJ1-4; D remains unclear. V was shortened by 7 bases and J by 8 bases, with 8 bases between the two germline ends. CDR1 SNHLY and CDR2 FYNNEI come from the germline V gene. The CDR3 is 11 residues long. The CDR3 region has the DNA TGTGCCAGCACTAGAAAGGAAAAACTGTTTTTT. It specifies CASTRKEKLFF.

The chain employs TRBV4-2 and TRBJ1-5; the D gene is possibly TRBD1 (6 bases). V gave up 4 bases and J gave up 7 bases, with 17 bases separating them. This CDR3 is built from 15 residues. From germline, CDR1 is LGHNA and CDR2 YNFKEQ. As DNA, the CDR3 is TGTGCCAGCAGCCGGGTAGGGGGTTCGGAGCAGCCCCAGCATTTT. This translates into CASSRVGGSEQPQHF.

The chain uses TRBV5-1 and TRBJ2-7; 8 bases align to TRBD1. CDR3 length: 16 residues. V was pared by 1 base and J by 3 bases, with 9 bases of the junction left unmatched. Germline loops: CDR1 SGHRS, CDR2 YFSETQ. In DNA, the CDR3 is TGCGCCAGCAGCTTGAGTAGCAGGGGGCAAGGCTACGAGCAGTACTTC. It yields the protein CASSLSSRGQGYEQYF.

This clone was counted once. The junction shows a germline mismatch at one end, possibly a read error. The V call is TRBV4-3, the J call TRBJ2-7; 9 bases line up with TRBD1. From germline, CDR1 is LGHNA and CDR2 YSLEER. The CDR3 consists of 12 residues. This chain's CDR3 is CASSQGRTGVIF. CDR3 coding DNA: TGCGCCAGCAGCCAAGGGAGGACAGGGGTCATCTTC.

The chain uses TRBV6-1 and TRBJ1-1; 8 bases fit TRBD1. The CDR3 spans 16 residues. V trimming: 4 bases; J trimming: 1 base; junction bases outside the gene matches: 8. Germline V CDR1 and CDR2: MNHNS, SASEGT. The CDR3 sequence: CASSAGTGPKNTEAFF. CDR3 nucleotide sequence: TGTGCCAGCAGTGCCGGGACAGGACCTAAGAACACTGAAGCTTTCTTT.

The J gene is TRBJ1-6, the V gene TRBV14; 9 nucleotides match TRBD1. The germline V gene encodes CDR1 SGHDN and CDR2 FVKESK. V was clipped by 4 bases and J by 8 bases; unmatched bases: 6. The CDR3 runs 15 residues. CDR3 loop: CASSRRTGADSPLHF. The CDR3 DNA sequence: TGTGCCAGCAGCCGAAGGACAGGGGCGGATTCACCCCTCCACTTT.

The chain has TRBV6-1 and TRBJ1-5; 11 nucleotides match TRBD1. The length of the CDR3 is 14 residues. Germline CDR1 MNHNS, CDR2 SASEGT. Germline trimming cut 9 bases from V and 4 bases from J; bases unmatched to any gene: 5. The CDR3 sequence is CASTGTGGNQPQHF. The CDR3 bases are TGTGCCAGTACAGGGACAGGGGGTAATCAGCCCCAGCATTTT.

The chain employs TRBV29-1 and TRBJ1-6; the match to TRBD1 covers 8 bases. With 5 bases clipped from V and 7 bases from J, the junction kept 4 bases outside the gene matches. The germline CDR1 and CDR2 sequences are SQVTM and ANQGSEA. CDR3 size: 13 residues. CDR3: CSVSTGENSPLHF. DNA for the CDR3: TGCAGCGTTTCGACAGGGGAGAATTCACCCCTCCACTTT. Combining the CDR3 with reference TRBV29-1 and TRBJ1-6 gives the whole variable domain SAVISQKPSRDICQRGTSLTIQCQVDSQVTMMFWYRQQPGQSLTLIATANQGSEATYESGFVIDKFPISRPNLTFSTLTVSNMSPEDSSIYLCSVSTGENSPLHFGNGTRLTVT.

The chain employs TRBV2 and TRBJ1-2; TRBD1 aligns across 8 bases. CDR1 SNHLY and CDR2 FYNNEI come from the germline V gene. Trimming cost V 0 bases and J 8 bases; bases outside gene matches: 8. The length of the CDR3 is 15 residues. CDR3 coding DNA: TGTGCCAGCAGTGAAGCGCTTCGGGCAGGGGGCGGCTACACCTTC. This sequence encodes CASSEALRAGGGYTF.

The chain joins TRBV28 to TRBJ2-7, with unresolved D. This CDR3 has 15 residues. The V end was cut by 2 bases, the J end by 9 bases, with 20 bases between. CDR1 MDHEN and CDR2 SYDVKM come from the germline V gene. CDR3 residues: CASSLLTAAAQGQYF. The CDR3 coding sequence is TGTGCCAGCAGTTTACTAACGGCAGCCGCTCAAGGGCAGTACTTC.

CDR3 residues: CASSEGLATDTQYF. The CDR3, as DNA: TGTGCCAGCAGTGAAGGACTAGCGACAGATACGCAGTATTTT. V usage is TRBV2 and J usage is TRBJ2-3; the match to TRBD2 covers 8 bases. J gave up 3 bases and V 1 base, and 0 bases lay outside the gene matches. Germline CDR1 SNHLY, CDR2 FYNNEI. CDR3 size: 14 residues. Full variable domain (remainder filled in from reference TRBV2 and TRBJ2-3): EPEVTQTPSHQVTQMGQEVILRCVPISNHLYFYWYRQILGQKVEFLVSFYNNEISEKSEIFDDQFSVERPDGSNFTLKIRSTKLEDSAMYFCASSEGLATDTQYFGPGTRLTVL.

This clone was counted between two and nine times. This chain connects TRBV27 to TRBJ1-1; D might be TRBD1 (6 bases). The CDR3 length is 15 residues. Trimming pared 1 base from V and 4 bases from J, leaving 13 bases between. Germline lookup yields CDR1 MNHEY and CDR2 SMNVEV (reference sequence). This CDR3 reads CASSLLGAGSTEAFF. CDR3 sequence (DNA): TGTGCCAGCAGTTTATTGGGGGCCGGGAGCACTGAAGCTTTCTTT.

The chain employs TRBV28 and TRBJ2-6; 8 bases are shared with TRBD2. The CDR3 runs 17 residues. V lost 6 bases, J lost 2 bases, and 9 bases stayed unmatched. The V gene's germline CDR1 is MDHEN and CDR2 SYDVKM. CDR3 DNA: TGTGCCAGCAGATCTCTAGCGGGCACTCCTGGGGCCAACGTCCTGACTTTC. Translated, it gives CASRSLAGTPGANVLTF.

V gene TRBV14 combines with J gene TRBJ1-3; possibly TRBD1 for D (5 bases). V dropped 1 base and J dropped 2 bases, with 15 bases sitting between them. The CDR3 covers 17 residues. CDR1 SGHDN and CDR2 FVKESK come from the germline V gene. The DNA for the CDR3 is TGTGCCAGCAGCCAAGCGTGGGGGTCGGGGACTGGAAACACCATATATTTT. It translates to CASSQAWGSGTGNTIYF. Variable domain in full (rest from reference TRBV14 and TRBJ1-3): EAGVTQFPSHSVIEKGQTVTLRCDPISGHDNLYWYRRVMGKEIKFLLHFVKESKQDESGMPNNRFLAERTGGTYSTLKVQPAELEDSGVYFCASSQAWGSGTGNTIYFGEGSWLTVV.

The V call is TRBV27, the J call TRBJ1-2; D not certain. Germline CDR1 is MNHEY and CDR2 is SMNVEV (reference sequence). CDR3 size: 12 residues. V gave up 4 bases and J gave up 3 bases, with 6 bases separating them. CDR3 loop: CASSSGYYGYTF. In DNA form, the CDR3 reads TGTGCCAGCAGTTCCGGGTACTATGGCTACACCTTC.

The chain joins TRBV9 to TRBJ2-2, with 10 nucleotides matching TRBD2. Trimming cost V 8 bases and J 6 bases; bases outside gene matches: 10. This CDR3 region has 15 residues. Per germline, CDR1 SGDLS and CDR2 YYNGEE. The CDR3 sequence: CASAGLAGAPGELFF. The CDR3 DNA reads TGTGCCAGTGCTGGTCTAGCGGGAGCCCCCGGGGAGCTGTTTTTT.

The chain recombines TRBV29-1 with TRBJ2-5, with 7 positions matching TRBD2. The trim removed 7 bases at V and 0 bases at J, leaving 11 bases unmatched. Germline CDR1 reads SQVTM; CDR2 reads ANQGSEA. The CDR3 spans 15 residues. CDR3 coding DNA: TGCAGCGCCCAACCAGGGAGCGGGGACCAAGAGACCCAGTACTTC. Amino acids: CSAQPGSGDQETQYF.

The CDR3 protein is CASSLRTGGGGADTQYF. CDR3 nucleotide sequence: TGCGCCAGCAGCTTACGTACAGGGGGAGGTGGGGCAGATACGCAGTATTTT. The genes are TRBV5-1 and TRBJ2-3, with 8 bases that match TRBD1. Per germline, CDR1 SGHRS and CDR2 YFSETQ. The CDR3 is 17 amino acids. J was trimmed by 4 bases and V by 2 bases; bases with no gene match: 12.

J is TRBJ2-7 and V is TRBV9, with no clear D. V was shortened by 0 bases and J by 3 bases, with 4 bases between the two germline ends. The V gene's germline CDR1 is SGDLS and CDR2 YYNGEE. The CDR3 spans 12 residues. As DNA, the CDR3 is TGTGCCAGCAGCGTAGAGGGCTACGAGCAGTACTTC. Translated: CASSVEGYEQYF.

This rearrangement joins TRBV5-1 to TRBJ1-4; D perhaps matches TRBD1 (6 bases). Trimming removed 4 bases from V and 4 bases from J, with 17 bases in between. Germline V gene sequence: CDR1 SGHRS, CDR2 YFSETQ. The CDR3 consists of 16 residues. The CDR3 is CASSPGRGGGNEKLFF. The CDR3 DNA is TGCGCCAGCAGCCCGGGACGGGGAGGGGGTAATGAAAAACTGTTTTTT. Variable domain in full (rest from reference TRBV5-1 and TRBJ1-4): KAGVTQTPRYLIKTRGQQVTLSCSPISGHRSVSWYQQTPGQGLQFLFEYFSETQRNKGNFPGRFSGRQFSNSRSEMNVSTLELGDSALYLCASSPGRGGGNEKLFFGSGTQLSVL.